The text below deals with one T cell receptor (beta chain). This clonotype was observed many times. What this receptor recognizes is not known. No base-level quality is on record; no much larger clone is a single base apart. The data were obtained in a study of neurological immune-mediated disorders (dated by TCRdb to about 2019). Context from the whole study: Among the approximately 34 multiple sclerosis patients, relapsing-remitting MS accounted for approximately 31 and secondary progressive MS accounted for 3. Peripheral blood TCR-beta repertoires from HTLV-I-associated myelopathy (HAM/TSP) patients, multiple sclerosis patients and healthy controls were compared by UMI-based sequencing. Alongside PBMC samples, the set of some 98 TCR-beta libraries contained longitudinal samples, technical triplicates, and paired CD4+ and CD8+ T-cell subsets that had been sorted. The cohort was made up of approximately 71 subjects, consisting of about 14 HAM/TSP patients, some 34 multiple sclerosis patients and about 20 healthy controls.

CDR1 is given as SQVTM and CDR2 as ANQGSEA, both from the germline V gene. The V and J ends are trimmed by 4 bases and 7 bases, leaving 13 bases between them. Measured from the cysteine to the phenylalanine, the CDR3 is 13 residues long. Just CDR3 DNA is preserved here, 39 bases in frame from base 1. Broad study findings and their caveats: The MS cluster was not associated with any clinical or MRI features, and the authors stated that larger cohorts are needed. Expanded clones from different subjects shared no identical CDR3 amino acid sequences, which suggests that TCR-beta repertoires were private in all groups. TCR clonal expansion was greatest in HAM/TSP patients and smallest in MS patients, who ranked below even healthy controls. In a phylogenetic analysis, the repertoires of 18 out of 34 MS patients fell into a single cluster of related CDR3 sequences, pointing to a possible signature at the repertoire level.

cDNA synthesis used template-switch 5'RACE with a primer carrying a 10-nucleotide random unique molecular identifier tagging each TCR transcript. Over 180 million TCR-beta sequences, covering 15-18 subjects, were produced in each sequencing run. Total RNA was extracted with the RNeasy kit. The KAPA Real-time Library Amplification kit was used to amplify TCR-beta VDJ regions with primers targeting the TCR constant region and the 5'RACE anchor. A first PCR added sample indexes and Illumina adaptors, after which a second PCR increased the library yield. After Ampure bead purification, the TCR product of roughly 650 bp was size-selected on a 2% E-gel SizeSelection system. Library quality was checked on a Bioanalyzer, concentration was measured with Qubit, and libraries were quantified with the Kapa Library Quantification kit before pooling. An Illumina HiSeq 2500 was used to sequence the libraries paired-end at 2 x 150 bp. To increase sequence diversity, about 25-30% phiX was spiked into each library pool. The study's own analysis went as follows. Quality-filtered reads were processed with the UMI-based MiGEC pipeline, which removed over 85% of raw TCR sequences during error correction. IMGT germline references were used for aligning VDJ genes, and each clonotype was defined as a unique CDR3 amino acid sequence together with its V-J genes. Clonal expansion, Shannon diversity, and CDR3 relatedness (CalcPairwiseDistances, ClusterSamples) were evaluated with VDJtools, and phylogenetic trees were built with CLCbio workbench. Expanded clones were defined as having at least 8 unique UMIs, based on coefficient-of-variation modelling across technical triplicates. TCRdb trimmed public reads at Q25 via fastp, called clones via MiXCR and kept in-frame beta chains. CDR3 protein duplicates are merged, each entry listing the most common genes and DNA. The V and J calls follow TCRdb's processing rather than the paper's. The sample has 65,000 to 70,000 distinct CDR3 sequences on record, over 4% of them singletons. About 2.4% of the sample is held by the ten biggest clonotypes.

Libraries from unsorted PBMCs were made from 2 million PBMCs kept in RNAlater at -80 degrees C until RNA extraction. Multiple sclerosis patients were enrolled in a US clinical protocol under which disease progression was evaluated by magnetic resonance imaging. PBMCs were separated from peripheral blood using Ficoll-Hypaque density gradient centrifugation and then cryopreserved in liquid nitrogen. Sample: PBMCs. This chain is built from TRBV29-1 and TRBJ2-2; the D gene identity is not certain. The origin of this receptor is a man in his fifties with multiple sclerosis. The bases are TGCAGCGTTGCCGGCGACGAAGGCGGGGAGCTGTTTTTT. Its amino acids are CSVAGDEGGELFF.